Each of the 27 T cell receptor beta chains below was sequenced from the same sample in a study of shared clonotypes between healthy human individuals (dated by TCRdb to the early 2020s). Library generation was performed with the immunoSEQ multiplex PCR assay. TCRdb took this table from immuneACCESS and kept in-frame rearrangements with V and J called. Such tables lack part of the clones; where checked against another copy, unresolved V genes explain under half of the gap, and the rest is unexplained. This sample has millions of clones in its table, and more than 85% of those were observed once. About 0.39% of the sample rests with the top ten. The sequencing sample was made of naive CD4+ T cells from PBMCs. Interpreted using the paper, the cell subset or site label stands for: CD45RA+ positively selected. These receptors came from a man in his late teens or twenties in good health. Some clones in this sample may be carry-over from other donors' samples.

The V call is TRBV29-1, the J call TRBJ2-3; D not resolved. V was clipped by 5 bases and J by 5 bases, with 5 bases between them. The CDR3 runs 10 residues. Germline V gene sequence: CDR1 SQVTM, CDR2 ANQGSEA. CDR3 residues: CSVLIDTQYF. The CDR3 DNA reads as TGCAGCGTTTTGATAGATACGCAGTATTTT.

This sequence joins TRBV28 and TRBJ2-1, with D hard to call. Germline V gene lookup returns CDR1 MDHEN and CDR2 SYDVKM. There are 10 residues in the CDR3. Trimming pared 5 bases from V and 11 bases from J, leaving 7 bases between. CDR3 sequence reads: CASSESKQFF. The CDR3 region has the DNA TGTGCCAGCAGTGAATCTAAGCAGTTCTTC. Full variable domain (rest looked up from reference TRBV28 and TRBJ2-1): DVKVTQSSRYLVKRTGEKVFLECVQDMDHENMFWYRQDPGLGLRLIYFSYDVKMKEKGDIPEGYSVSREKKERFSLILESASTNQTSMYLCASSESKQFFGPGTRLTVL.

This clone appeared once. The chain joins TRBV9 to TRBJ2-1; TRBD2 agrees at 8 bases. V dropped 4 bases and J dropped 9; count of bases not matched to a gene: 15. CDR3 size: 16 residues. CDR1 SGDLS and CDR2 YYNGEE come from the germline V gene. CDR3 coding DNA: TGTGCCAGCAGCTCGAGGGAGCGGGAGTTTATAGGTGAGCAGTTCTTC. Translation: CASSSREREFIGEQFF.

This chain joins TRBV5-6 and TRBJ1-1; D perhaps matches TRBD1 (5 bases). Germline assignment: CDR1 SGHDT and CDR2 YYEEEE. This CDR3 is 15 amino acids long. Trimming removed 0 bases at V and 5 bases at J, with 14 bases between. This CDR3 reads CASSLEVGAGTEAFF. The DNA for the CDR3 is TGTGCCAGCAGCTTGGAAGTCGGGGCTGGGACTGAAGCTTTCTTT.

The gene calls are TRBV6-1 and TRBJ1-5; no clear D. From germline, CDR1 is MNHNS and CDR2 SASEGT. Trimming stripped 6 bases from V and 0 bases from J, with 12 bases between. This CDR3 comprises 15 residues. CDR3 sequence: CASRPDGNSNQPQHF. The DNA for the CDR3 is TGTGCCAGCAGACCCGACGGCAATAGCAATCAGCCCCAGCATTTT.

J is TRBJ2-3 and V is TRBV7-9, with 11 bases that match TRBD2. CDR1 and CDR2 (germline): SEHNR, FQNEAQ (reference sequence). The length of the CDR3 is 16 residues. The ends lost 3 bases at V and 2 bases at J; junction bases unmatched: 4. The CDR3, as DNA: TGTGCCAGCAGCTTTCTGACTAGCGGGACCACAGATACGCAGTATTTT. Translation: CASSFLTSGTTDTQYF.

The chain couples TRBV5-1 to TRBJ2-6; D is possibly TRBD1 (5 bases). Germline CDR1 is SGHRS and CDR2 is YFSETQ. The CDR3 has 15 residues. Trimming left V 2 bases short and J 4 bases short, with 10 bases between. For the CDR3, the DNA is TGCGCCAGCAGCTTTGCAGGGATCGGGGCCAACGTCCTGACTTTC. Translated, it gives CASSFAGIGANVLTF.

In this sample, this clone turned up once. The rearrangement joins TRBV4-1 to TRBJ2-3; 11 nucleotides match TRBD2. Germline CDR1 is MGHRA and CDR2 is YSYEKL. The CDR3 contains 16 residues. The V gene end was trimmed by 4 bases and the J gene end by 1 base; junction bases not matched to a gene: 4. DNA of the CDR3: TGCGCCAGCAGCCGCCTGGGACTAGCGGGCACAGATACGCAGTATTTT. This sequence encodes CASSRLGLAGTDTQYF.

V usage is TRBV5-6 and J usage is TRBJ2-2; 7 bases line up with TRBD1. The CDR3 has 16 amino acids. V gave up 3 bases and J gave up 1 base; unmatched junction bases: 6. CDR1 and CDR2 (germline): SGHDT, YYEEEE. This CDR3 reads CASSSDRARNTGELFF. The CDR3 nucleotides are TGTGCCAGCAGCTCCGACAGGGCCCGGAACACCGGGGAGCTGTTTTTT.

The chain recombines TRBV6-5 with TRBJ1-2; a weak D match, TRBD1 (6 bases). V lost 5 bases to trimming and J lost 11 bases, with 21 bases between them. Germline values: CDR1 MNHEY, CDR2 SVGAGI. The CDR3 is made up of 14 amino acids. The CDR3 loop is CASSTRGHARGYTF. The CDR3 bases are TGTGCCAGCAGTACCCGGGGACATGCCCGGGGGTACACCTTC.

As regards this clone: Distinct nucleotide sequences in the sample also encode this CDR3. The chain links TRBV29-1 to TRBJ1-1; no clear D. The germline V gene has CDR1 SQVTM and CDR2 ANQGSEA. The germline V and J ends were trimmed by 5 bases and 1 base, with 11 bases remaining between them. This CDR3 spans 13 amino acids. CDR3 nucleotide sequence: TGCAGCGTTCGGGCAGATGGGAACACTGAAGCTTTCTTT. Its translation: CSVRADGNTEAFF. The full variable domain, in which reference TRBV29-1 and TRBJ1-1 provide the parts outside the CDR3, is SAVISQKPSRDICQRGTSLTIQCQVDSQVTMMFWYRQQPGQSLTLIATANQGSEATYESGFVIDKFPISRPNLTFSTLTVSNMSPEDSSIYLCSVRADGNTEAFFGQGTRLTVV.

The CDR3 bases are TGTGCCAGCAGCACCGGCAGGACAGGGTGGGAGAGCAATCAGCCCCAGCATTTT. This codes for CASSTGRTGWESNQPQHF. The rearrangement joins TRBV14 to TRBJ1-5; 8 nucleotides line up with TRBD1. CDR3 size: 18 residues. The J segment lost 1 base and the V segment lost 5 bases, leaving 13 bases of the junction unmatched. Germline V gives CDR1 SGHDN, CDR2 FVKESK. The whole variable domain, filled in from reference TRBV14 and TRBJ1-5, reads EAGVTQFPSHSVIEKGQTVTLRCDPISGHDNLYWYRRVMGKEIKFLLHFVKESKQDESGMPNNRFLAERTGGTYSTLKVQPAELEDSGVYFCASSTGRTGWESNQPQHFGDGTRLSIL.

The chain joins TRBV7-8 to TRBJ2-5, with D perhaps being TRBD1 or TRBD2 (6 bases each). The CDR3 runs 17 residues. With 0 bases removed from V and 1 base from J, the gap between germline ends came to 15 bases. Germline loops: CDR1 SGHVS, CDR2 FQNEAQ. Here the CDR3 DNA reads TGTGCCAGCAGCTTAGCTCTTTACAGGGACTTCCAAGAGACCCAGTACTTC. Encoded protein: CASSLALYRDFQETQYF. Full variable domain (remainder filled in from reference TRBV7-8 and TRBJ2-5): GAGVSQSPRYKVAKRGQDVALRCDPISGHVSLFWYQQALGQGPEFLTYFQNEAQLDKSGLPSDRFFAERPEGSVSTLKIQRTQQEDSAVYLCASSLALYRDFQETQYFGPGTRLLVL.

The CDR3 protein is CASSLPTSNTEAFF. The DNA for the CDR3 is TGTGCCAGCAGTCTCCCGACGTCAAACACTGAAGCTTTCTTT. This chain links TRBV6-6 with TRBJ1-1; no clear D. This CDR3 spans 14 amino acids. Per the germline V gene, CDR1 is MNHNY and CDR2 is SVGAGI (reference sequence). V dropped 5 bases and J dropped 2 bases, with 12 bases sitting between them.

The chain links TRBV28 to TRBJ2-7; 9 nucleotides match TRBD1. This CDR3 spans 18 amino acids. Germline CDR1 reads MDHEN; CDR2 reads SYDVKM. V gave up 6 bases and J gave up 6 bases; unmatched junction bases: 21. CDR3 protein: CASSLPGQGALLGVEQYF. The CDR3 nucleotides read TGTGCCAGCAGCCTACCGGGACAGGGAGCCCTCCTTGGGGTCGAGCAGTACTTC.

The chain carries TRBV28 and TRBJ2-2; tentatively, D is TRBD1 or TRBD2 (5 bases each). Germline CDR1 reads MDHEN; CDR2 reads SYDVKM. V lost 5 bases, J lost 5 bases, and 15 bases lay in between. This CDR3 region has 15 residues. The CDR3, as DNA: TGTGCCAGCAGTGGGGGTCGATTAGGGACCGGGGAGCTGTTTTTT. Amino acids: CASSGGRLGTGELFF.

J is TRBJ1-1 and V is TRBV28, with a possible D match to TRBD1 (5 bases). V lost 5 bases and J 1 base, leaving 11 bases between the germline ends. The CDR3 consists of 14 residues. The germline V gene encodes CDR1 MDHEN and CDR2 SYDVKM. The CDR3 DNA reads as TGTGCCAGCAGTCGGGCCGGACAGAACACTGAAGCTTTCTTT. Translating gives CASSRAGQNTEAFF.

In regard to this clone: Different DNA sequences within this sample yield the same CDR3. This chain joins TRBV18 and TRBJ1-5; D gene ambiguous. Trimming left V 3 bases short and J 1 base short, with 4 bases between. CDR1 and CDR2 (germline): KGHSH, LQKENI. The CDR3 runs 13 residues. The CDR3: CASSPDSNQPQHF. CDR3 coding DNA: TGTGCCAGCTCACCTGACAGCAATCAGCCCCAGCATTTT.

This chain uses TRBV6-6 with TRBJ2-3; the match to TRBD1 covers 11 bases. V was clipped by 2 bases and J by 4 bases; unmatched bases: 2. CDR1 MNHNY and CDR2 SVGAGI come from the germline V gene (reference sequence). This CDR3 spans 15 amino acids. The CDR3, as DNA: TGTGCCAGCAGTTACGAGGGACAGGGGGCAGATACGCAGTATTTT. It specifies CASSYEGQGADTQYF.

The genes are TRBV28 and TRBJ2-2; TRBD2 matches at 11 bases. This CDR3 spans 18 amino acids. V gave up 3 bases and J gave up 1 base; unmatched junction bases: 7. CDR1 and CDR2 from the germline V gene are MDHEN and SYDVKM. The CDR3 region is CASSFELAGAQNTGELFF. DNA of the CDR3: TGTGCCAGCAGTTTTGAACTAGCGGGAGCACAGAACACCGGGGAGCTGTTTTTT.

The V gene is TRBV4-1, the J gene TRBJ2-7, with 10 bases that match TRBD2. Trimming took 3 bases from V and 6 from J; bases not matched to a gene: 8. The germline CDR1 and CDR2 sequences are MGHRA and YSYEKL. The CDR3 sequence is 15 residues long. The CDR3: CASSQLRLAGSEQYF. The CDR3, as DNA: TGCGCCAGCAGCCAGTTAAGACTAGCGGGTAGCGAGCAGTACTTC.

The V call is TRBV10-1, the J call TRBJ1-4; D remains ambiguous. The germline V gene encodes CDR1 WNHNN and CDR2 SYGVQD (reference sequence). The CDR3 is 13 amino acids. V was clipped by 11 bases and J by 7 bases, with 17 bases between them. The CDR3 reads CADPRGIFEKLFF. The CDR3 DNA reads TGCGCCGACCCCCGCGGGATATTTGAAAAACTGTTTTTT.

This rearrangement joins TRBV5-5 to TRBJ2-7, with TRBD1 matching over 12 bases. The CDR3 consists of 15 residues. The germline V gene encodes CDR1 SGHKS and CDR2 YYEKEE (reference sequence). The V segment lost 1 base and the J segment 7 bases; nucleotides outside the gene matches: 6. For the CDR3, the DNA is TGTGCCAGCAGCTTGACGGGACAGGGGGCTAGGGAGCAGTACTTC. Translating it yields CASSLTGQGAREQYF. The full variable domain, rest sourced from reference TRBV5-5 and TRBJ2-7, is DAGVTQSPTHLIKTRGQQVTLRCSPISGHKSVSWYQQVLGQGPQFIFQYYEKEERGRGNFPDRFSARQFPNYSSELNVNALLLGDSALYLCASSLTGQGAREQYFGPGTRLTVT.

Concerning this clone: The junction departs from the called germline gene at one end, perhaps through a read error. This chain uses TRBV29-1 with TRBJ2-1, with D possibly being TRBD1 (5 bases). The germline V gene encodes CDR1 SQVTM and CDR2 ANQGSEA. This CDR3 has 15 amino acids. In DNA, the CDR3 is TGCAGCGTAGAAGGACACCTTAGCTCCTACAATGAGCAGTTCTTC. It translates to CSVEGHLSSYNEQFF.

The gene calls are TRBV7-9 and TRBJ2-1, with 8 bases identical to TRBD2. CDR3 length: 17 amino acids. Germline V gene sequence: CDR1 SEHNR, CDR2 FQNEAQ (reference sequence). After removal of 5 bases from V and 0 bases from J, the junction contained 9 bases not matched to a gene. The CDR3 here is CASSRMTGTSSYNEQFF. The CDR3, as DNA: TGTGCCAGCAGCCGAATGACCGGGACTAGCTCCTACAATGAGCAGTTCTTC.

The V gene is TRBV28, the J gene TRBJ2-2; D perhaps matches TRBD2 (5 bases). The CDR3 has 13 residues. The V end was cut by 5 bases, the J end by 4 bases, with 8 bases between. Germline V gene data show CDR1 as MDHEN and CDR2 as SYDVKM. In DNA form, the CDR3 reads TGTGCCAGCAGTGAGGACTCCACCGGGGAGCTGTTTTTT. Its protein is CASSEDSTGELFF. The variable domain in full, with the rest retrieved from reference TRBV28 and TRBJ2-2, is DVKVTQSSRYLVKRTGEKVFLECVQDMDHENMFWYRQDPGLGLRLIYFSYDVKMKEKGDIPEGYSVSREKKERFSLILESASTNQTSMYLCASSEDSTGELFFGEGSRLTVL.

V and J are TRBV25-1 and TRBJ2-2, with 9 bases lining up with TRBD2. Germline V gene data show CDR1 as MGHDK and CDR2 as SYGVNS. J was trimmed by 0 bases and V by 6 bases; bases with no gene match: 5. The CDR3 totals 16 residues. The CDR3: CASSNSGSANTGELFF. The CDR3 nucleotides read TGTGCCAGCAGCAATAGCGGGAGCGCGAACACCGGGGAGCTGTTTTTT. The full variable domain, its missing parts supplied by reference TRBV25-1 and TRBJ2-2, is EADIYQTPRYLVIGTGKKITLECSQTMGHDKMYWYQQDPGMELHLIHYSYGVNSTEKGDLSSESTVSRIRTEHFPLTLESARPSHTSQYLCASSNSGSANTGELFFGEGSRLTVL.